This section outlines one T cell receptor beta chain sequence together with its context. Its antigen is currently unknown. Primers for the PCR totalled 60 Vbeta and 13 Jbeta. This table comes from immunoSEQ multiplex PCR, and its TCRdb copy is limited to in-frame clones, with some not included. The profile shows some 180,000 clones, 82% of them singletons. This entry belongs to a study of cytomegalovirus exposure and HLA in healthy donors. Study observations and caveats: Altogether, 164 TCR beta chains were recorded as cytomegalovirus-associated. Reports indicate that TCR beta sequences accurately predicted the HLA-A and HLA-B alleles of most subjects.

In germline, CDR1 is SGHRS, CDR2 YFSETQ. V shed 5 bases, J shed 2 bases, and the junction held 12 bases outside the gene matches. CDR3 size: 16 residues. This sequence was found in a man in his forties in good health and CMV-seronegative. Sequencing was carried out using PBMCs. The rearrangement uses TRBV5-1 and TRBJ2-5, with TRBD1 matching 7 bases. The CDR3 region is CASSRTGTDAQETQYF. The CDR3 coding sequence is TGCGCCAGCAGTCGGACCGGGACAGACGCACAAGAGACCCAGTACTTC.